This T cell receptor (beta chain) was documented in a study of T cell responses to AZD1222 COVID-19 vaccine. Measured with immunoSEQ multiplex PCR; TCRdb has only the in-frame clones, and not every one. The table records about 130,000 clones, approximately 90% of them present only once. The germline gives CDR1 SEHNR, CDR2 FQNEAQ (reference sequence). The CDR3 is made up of 15 amino acids. Trimming stripped 3 bases from V and 1 base from J, with 12 bases between. V usage is TRBV7-9 and J usage is TRBJ1-1, with D perhaps TRBD1 (5 bases). The sample was peripheral blood, taken 28 days after the second AZD1222 dose. The sequence was collected from an adult who received the AZD1222 COVID-19 vaccine. CDR3 in amino acids: CASSFLAGGNTEAFF. CDR3 in DNA: TGTGCCAGCAGCTTCCTTGCGGGGGGGAACACTGAAGCTTTCTTT.